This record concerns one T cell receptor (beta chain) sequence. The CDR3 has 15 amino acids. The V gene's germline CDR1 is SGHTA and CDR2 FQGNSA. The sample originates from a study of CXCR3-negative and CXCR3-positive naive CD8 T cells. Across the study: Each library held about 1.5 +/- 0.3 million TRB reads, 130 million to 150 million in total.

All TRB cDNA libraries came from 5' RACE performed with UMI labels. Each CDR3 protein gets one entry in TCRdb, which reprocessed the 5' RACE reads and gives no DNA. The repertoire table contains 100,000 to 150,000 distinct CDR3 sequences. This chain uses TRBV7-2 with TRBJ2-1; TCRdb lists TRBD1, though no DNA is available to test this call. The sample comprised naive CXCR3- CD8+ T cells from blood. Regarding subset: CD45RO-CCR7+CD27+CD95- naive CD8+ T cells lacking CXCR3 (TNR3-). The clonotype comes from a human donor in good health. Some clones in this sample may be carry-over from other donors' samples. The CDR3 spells CASSLVAPSYNEQFF. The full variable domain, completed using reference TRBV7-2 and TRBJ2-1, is GAGVSQSPSNKVTEKGKDVELRCDPISGHTALYWYRQSLGQGLEFLIYFQGNSAPDKSGLPSDRFSAERTGGSVSTLTIQRTQQEDSAVYLCASSLVAPSYNEQFFGPGTRLTVL.